This T cell receptor beta chain is drawn from a study of Graves' ophthalmopathy and Graves' hyperthyroidism. Study outcomes and limitations: Discriminating ophthalmopathy from stable hyperthyroidism, a 13-signature model attained a sensitivity of under 90% and a specificity of 81.08%. Forecasting of ophthalmopathy progression by the model achieved around 71% sensitivity and 72.22% specificity.

RNA transcripts were the template, and TCR beta CDR3 regions were amplified from them. The library came from an HTBI-primed first-round RT-PCR and a second-round multiplex PCR. Via MiXCR, TCRdb re-called the multiplex PCR reads, giving one row per CDR3 protein. The profile shows around 1.1 million distinct CDR3 sequences, 36% of them singletons. This clonotype was counted ten times or more. Its specificity is not known. The V gene end was trimmed by 3 bases and the J gene end by 9 bases; junction bases not matched to a gene: 11. Germline V gives CDR1 MGHDK, CDR2 SYGVNS. The CDR3 spans 14 residues. This sequence was found in an adult man with Graves' hyperthyroidism. The sample comprised peripheral blood or thyroid tissue (not recorded which). This chain uses TRBV25-1 with TRBJ2-7; TRBD1 agrees at 7 bases. CDR3 sequence reads: CASSETGTSHGQYF. CDR3 sequence (DNA): TGTGCCAGCAGTGAGACAGGGACATCTCACGGGCAGTACTTC.